This TCR beta chain was recorded in a study of CD8+CD57+ T cells in acquired aplastic anemia. Both TCR beta VDJ combination and CDR3 sequence profiling were carried out. Genomic DNA was the template for this profiling. Each CDR3 protein gets one entry after TCRdb re-called the reads with MiXCR. The sample contains about 110,000 distinct CDR3 sequences, approximately 48% of which appear only once. V lost 3 bases to trimming and J lost 4 bases; unmatched junction nucleotides: 9. The CDR3 consists of 15 residues. The germline V gene has CDR1 SGHVS and CDR2 FQNEAQ. The rearrangement joins TRBV7-8 to TRBJ2-7; 7 bases align to TRBD2. The source material was sorted CD4+, CD8+, or CD8+CD57+ T cells (not recorded which) from PBMCs. The TCR comes from a human donor in good health, serving as a control. The CDR3 DNA reads TGTGCCAGCAGCTTTAGACGTCTAGCGGTATACGAGCAGTACTTC. Encoded protein: CASSFRRLAVYEQYF.